This TCR beta chain was retrieved from a study of blood T cell repertoires in COVID-19. Study-level background: T cells, B-cell-depleted T cells, or PBMCs provided the cDNA or gDNA that served as material.

The germline CDR1 and CDR2 sequences are SGDLS and YYNGEE. V lost 4 bases and J lost 10, with 12 bases in between. This CDR3 comprises 12 residues. Participant reports of clinical history set cohort assignment. Authors' processing steps: Estimated nucleated cell counts came from reference gene primer amplification. TCRdb's copy holds only in-frame clones and misses some; the assay was immunoSEQ multiplex PCR. Clone size and V and J calls were adopted from that table, with D and trimming inferred from the DNA. The data hold over 200,000 clones, with 84% observed a single time. The genes are TRBV9 and TRBJ2-1; D may be TRBD1 (6 bases). Sequenced sample: PBMCs or T cells enriched from blood (not recorded which). The receptor was isolated from a woman between 35 and 50 years old who had recovered from COVID-19. The DNA for the CDR3 is TGTGCCAGCAGCCAGGACAGTTCCGAGCAGTTCTTC. Translation: CASSQDSSEQFF.